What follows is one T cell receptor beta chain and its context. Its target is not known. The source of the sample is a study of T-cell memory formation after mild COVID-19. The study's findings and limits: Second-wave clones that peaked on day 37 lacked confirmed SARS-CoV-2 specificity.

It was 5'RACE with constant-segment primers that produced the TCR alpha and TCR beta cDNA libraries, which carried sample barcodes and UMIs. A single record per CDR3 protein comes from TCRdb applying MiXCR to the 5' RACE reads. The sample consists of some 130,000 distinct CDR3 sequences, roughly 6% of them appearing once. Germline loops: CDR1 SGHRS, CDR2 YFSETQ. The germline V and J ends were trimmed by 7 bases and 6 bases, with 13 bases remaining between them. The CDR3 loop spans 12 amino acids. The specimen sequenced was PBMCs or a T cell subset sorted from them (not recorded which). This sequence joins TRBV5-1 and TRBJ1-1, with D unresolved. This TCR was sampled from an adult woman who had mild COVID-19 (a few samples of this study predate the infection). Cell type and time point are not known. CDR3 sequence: CASSDPGAEAFF. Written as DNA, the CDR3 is TGCGCCAGCTCCGACCCAGGTGCTGAAGCTTTCTTT.